Here is one T cell receptor (beta chain) with its context. This entry comes from a study of radiotherapy plus CTLA-4 blockade in lung cancer. People whose metastatic non-small-cell lung cancer was chemo-refractory got focal radiation along with CTLA-4 blockade by ipilimumab. V shed 1 base and J shed 4 bases, with 8 bases lying between them. Germline CDR1 SGHRS, CDR2 YFSETQ. The CDR3 runs 14 residues. Using immunoSEQ multiplex PCR, the repertoire was profiled, and TCRdb retains in-frame clones only, with some absent. The sample has 65,000 to 85,000 clones; more than 70% are singletons. Specimen: peripheral blood, collected from a patient treated with radiotherapy plus ipilimumab. This clonotype originated in a human donor with non-small cell lung cancer whose response to radiotherapy plus ipilimumab could not be evaluated. Some clones in this sample may be carry-over from other donors' samples. The V gene is TRBV5-1, the J gene TRBJ2-2, with D perhaps matching TRBD2 (6 bases). In DNA form, the CDR3 reads TGCGCCAGCAGCTTGACTAGCTCCACCGGGGAGCTGTTTTTT. Translating it yields CASSLTSSTGELFF.